This paragraph covers one T cell receptor (beta chain) sequence. One end of the junction is discordant with germline, which a read error may explain. The data originate from a study of tumor-infiltrating lymphocytes in oesophageal squamous cell carcinoma. TCRdb processed the PCR reads anew with MiXCR; each CDR3 protein has one entry. The repertoire holds about 21,000 distinct CDR3 sequences, with 35% to 50% as singletons. Sequencing was performed on esophageal tumor tissue. This TCR derives from a male donor with esophageal squamous cell carcinoma.

Here the CDR3 DNA reads TGCGCCAGCAGCCCCCGCCTAGCGGGGTTGACCGGGGAGCTGTATTTT. This sequence encodes CASSPRLAGLTGELYF. This chain links TRBV5-1 with TRBJ2-1, with 9 bases matching TRBD2. Germline CDR1 SGHRS, CDR2 YFSETQ. The CDR3 has 16 residues.